This T cell receptor beta chain was recovered during a study of blood T cell repertoires in COVID-19. On the study more broadly: COVID-19 samples from acute and convalescent phases originated in the United States, Italy and Spain. T cells, B-cell-depleted T cells, or PBMCs provided the cDNA or gDNA that served as material.

Patients at the Seattle site were enrolled during active infection and followed longitudinally. The method was immunoSEQ multiplex PCR; TCRdb's version includes in-frame clones alone and lacks a portion of them. The profile shows 150,000 to 250,000 clones, around 94% of them singletons. Germline assignment: CDR1 LGHDT and CDR2 YNNKEL (reference sequence). V was shortened by 5 bases and J by 1 base, with 12 bases between the two germline ends. The CDR3 runs 15 residues. Sequenced: peripheral blood. The clonotype comes from a man aged 30-40 years with COVID-19, enrolled during active disease. The chain recombines TRBV3-1 (or the pseudogene TRBV3-2) with TRBJ2-1; D is uncertain. The CDR3 bases are TGTGCCAGCAGCTCCCTGGCGGAGTCCTACAATGAGCAGTTCTTC. Translating it yields CASSSLAESYNEQFF.